This T cell receptor beta chain was obtained from a study of lymphopenia after photon versus proton radiotherapy. Broader study findings: Authors raise, but do not show, better survival with proton therapy. Larger post-nadir TCR diversity loss correlated inversely with survival in deceased patients.

Regarding this clone: Its antigen is unknown.

The V and J ends lost 5 bases and 2 bases respectively, with 3 bases between them. The germline V gene has CDR1 MNHNY and CDR2 SVGAGI (reference sequence). The CDR3 contains 11 residues. The table came from immunoSEQ multiplex PCR; TCRdb's copy has only in-frame clones and leaves some out. Here the sample spans about 68,000 clones, under 95% being singletons. The receptor was derived from a woman aged 70-85 years with pancreatic cancer. This chain joins TRBV6-6 and TRBJ1-1; D unclear. The sample consisted of peripheral blood, taken from a patient treated with photon-based radiotherapy. The CDR3 region has the DNA TGTGCCAGCAGTGGTAACACTGAAGCTTTCTTT. Translating it yields CASSGNTEAFF.